This note documents a single T cell receptor beta chain sequence. Its antigen is undetermined. The data belong to a study of T-cell reconstitution after alpha-beta-depleted transplantation in children. Study findings and constraints: At around two months after transplant, the alpha-beta T cells were reportedly derived from several hundred expanded clones that came from non-depleted graft cells. At the one-year point after transplant, T-cell counts and TCRbeta diversity were found to come mostly from T cells that had been newly produced.

Unique molecular identifiers were incorporated when the TCRbeta library was constructed. MiXCR, applied by TCRdb to the PCR reads, yields one record per CDR3 protein. Among hundreds of thousands of distinct CDR3 sequences, 20% to 30% were seen once, and the ten largest hold around 4.8%. The origin of this receptor is a female patient between 2 and 15 years old who had a stem cell transplant for congenital amegakaryocytic thrombocytopenia, so the T cells may come from the graft donor. The source was PBMCs, mostly from graft donor cells, collected 360 days after TCRalphabeta/CD19-depleted stem cell transplant.

CDR3 in amino acids: CASRTNKVPTNTDTQYF. In nucleotides, the CDR3 is TGTGCCAGCAGGACGAACAAGGTTCCGACAAACACAGATACGCAGTATTTT. J is TRBJ2-3 and V is TRBV6-1; D gene unclear. CDR3 length equals 17 residues. Trimming cost V 6 bases and J 2 bases, with 21 bases left between them. Germline V lookup: CDR1 MNHNS, CDR2 SASEGT.